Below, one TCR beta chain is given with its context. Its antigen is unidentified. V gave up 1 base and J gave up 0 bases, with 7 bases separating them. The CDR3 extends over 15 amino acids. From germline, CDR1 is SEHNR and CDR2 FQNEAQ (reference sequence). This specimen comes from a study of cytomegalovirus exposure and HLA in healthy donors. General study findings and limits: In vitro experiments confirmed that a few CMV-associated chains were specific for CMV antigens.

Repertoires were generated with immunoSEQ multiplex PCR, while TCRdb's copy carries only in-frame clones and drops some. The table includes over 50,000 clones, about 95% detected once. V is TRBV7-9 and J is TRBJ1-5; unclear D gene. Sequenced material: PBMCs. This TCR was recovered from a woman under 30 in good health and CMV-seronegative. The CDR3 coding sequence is TGTGCCAGCAGCTTAGGCGGCCCTAGCAATCAGCCCCAGCATTTT. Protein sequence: CASSLGGPSNQPQHF.